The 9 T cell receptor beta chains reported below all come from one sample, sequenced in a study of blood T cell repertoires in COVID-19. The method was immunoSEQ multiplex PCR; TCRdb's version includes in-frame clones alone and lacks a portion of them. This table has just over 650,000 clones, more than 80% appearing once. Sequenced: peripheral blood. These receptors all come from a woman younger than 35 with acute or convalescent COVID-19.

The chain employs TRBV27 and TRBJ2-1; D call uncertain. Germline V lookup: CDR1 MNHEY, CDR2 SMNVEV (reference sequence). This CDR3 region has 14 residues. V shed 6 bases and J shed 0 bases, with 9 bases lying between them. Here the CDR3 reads CASSYHSSYNEQFF. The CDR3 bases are TGTGCCAGCAGCTATCACAGCTCCTACAATGAGCAGTTCTTC.

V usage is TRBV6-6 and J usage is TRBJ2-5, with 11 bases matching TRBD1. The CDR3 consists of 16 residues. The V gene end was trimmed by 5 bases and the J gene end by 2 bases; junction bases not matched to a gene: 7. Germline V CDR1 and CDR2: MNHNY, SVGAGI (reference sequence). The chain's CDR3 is CASSPGDRGFQETQYF. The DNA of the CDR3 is TGTGCCAGCAGTCCTGGGGACAGGGGGTTTCAAGAGACCCAGTACTTC.

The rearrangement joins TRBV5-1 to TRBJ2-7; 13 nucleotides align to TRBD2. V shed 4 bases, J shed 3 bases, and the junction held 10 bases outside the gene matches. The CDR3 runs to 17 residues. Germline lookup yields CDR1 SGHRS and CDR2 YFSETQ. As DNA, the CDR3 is TGCGCCAGCAGCACCGGGACTAGCGGGGCGTTTTTCTACGAGCAGTACTTC. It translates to CASSTGTSGAFFYEQYF.

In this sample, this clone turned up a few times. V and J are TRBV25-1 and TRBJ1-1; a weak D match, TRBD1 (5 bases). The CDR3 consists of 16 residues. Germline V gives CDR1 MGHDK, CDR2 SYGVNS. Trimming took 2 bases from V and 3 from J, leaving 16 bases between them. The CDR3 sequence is CASSEIGGSLDTEAFF. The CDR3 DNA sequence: TGTGCCAGCAGTGAAATTGGGGGGTCGCTGGACACTGAAGCTTTCTTT.

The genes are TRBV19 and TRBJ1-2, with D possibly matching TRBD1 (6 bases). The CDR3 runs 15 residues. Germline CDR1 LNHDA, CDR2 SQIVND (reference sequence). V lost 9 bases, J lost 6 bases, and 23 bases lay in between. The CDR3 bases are TGTGCCAGCCTACCCGGACAGCTCTCGTTTAATGGCTACACCTTC. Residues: CASLPGQLSFNGYTF. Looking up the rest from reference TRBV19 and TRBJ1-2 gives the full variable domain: DGGITQSPKYLFRKEGQNVTLSCEQNLNHDAMYWYRQDPGQGLRLIYYSQIVNDFQKGDIAEGYSVSREKKESFPLTVTSAQKNPTAFYLCASLPGQLSFNGYTFGSGTRLTVV.

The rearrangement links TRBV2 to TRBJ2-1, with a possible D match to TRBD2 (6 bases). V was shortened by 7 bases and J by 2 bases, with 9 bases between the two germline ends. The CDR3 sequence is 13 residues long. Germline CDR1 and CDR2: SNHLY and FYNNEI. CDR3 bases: TGTGCCAGCACGGGGGTGGCCTACAATGAGCAGTTCTTC. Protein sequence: CASTGVAYNEQFF.

This CDR3 is CASKRQGSPNEQYF. The CDR3 DNA is TGTGCCAGCAAAAGACAGGGAAGTCCTAACGAGCAGTACTTC. The chain combines TRBV27 with TRBJ2-7; TRBD1 aligns across 7 bases. J was trimmed by 5 bases and V by 7 bases; bases with no gene match: 11. The germline V gene encodes CDR1 MNHEY and CDR2 SMNVEV (reference sequence). The CDR3 has 14 amino acids.

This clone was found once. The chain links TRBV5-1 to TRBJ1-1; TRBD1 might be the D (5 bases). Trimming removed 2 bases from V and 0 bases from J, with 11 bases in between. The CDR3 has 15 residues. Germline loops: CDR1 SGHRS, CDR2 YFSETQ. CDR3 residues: CASSFDSSMNTEAFF. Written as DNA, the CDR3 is TGCGCCAGCAGCTTTGACAGCTCAATGAACACTGAAGCTTTCTTT.

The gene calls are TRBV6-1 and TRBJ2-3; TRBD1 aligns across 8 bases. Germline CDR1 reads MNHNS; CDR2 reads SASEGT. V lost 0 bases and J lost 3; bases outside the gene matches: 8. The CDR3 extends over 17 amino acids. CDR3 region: CASSEAVGGQGTDTQYF. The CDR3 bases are TGTGCCAGCAGTGAAGCCGTAGGCGGACAGGGAACAGATACGCAGTATTTT.